This T cell receptor beta chain was obtained from a study of regulatory T cells in long-lasting Graves disease. Study-level points and caveats: New patients shared about a thousand public clonotypes, fewer than the approximately 2,500 shared by persistent patients. Persistent cases favored TRBV28, TRBJ1-2 and TRBJ2-5.

For TCR beta, libraries came from iRepertoire HTBI primers and Arm-PCR of CDR3 regions. Each CDR3 protein gets one entry after TCRdb re-called the multiplex PCR reads with MiXCR. The table records some 600,000 distinct CDR3 sequences, about 16% of them present only once. Trimming stripped 4 bases from V and 7 bases from J, with 11 bases between. The CDR3 runs to 12 residues. Germline V gives CDR1 SGHRS, CDR2 YFSETQ. Time point defined: newly diagnosed GD, antithyroid drugs for less than 3 months. Preparation of the TCR library used RNA extracted from PBMCs. American Thyroid Association guidelines were used to diagnose Graves' disease. A word on this clonotype: Antigen unknown.

The sample also formed part of further work on T cells in Graves' hyperthyroidism and ophthalmopathy. As that study records: The majority of expanded thyroid clonotypes above 0.001 also appeared in blood.

The starting material was peripheral blood mononuclear cells (PBMCs), obtained at new diagnosis, from a patient treated with antithyroid drugs. This TCR came from a young man with Graves disease. The V gene is TRBV5-1, the J gene TRBJ1-2; maybe TRBD1 (5 bases). The CDR3 spells CASSTGVSGYTF. The CDR3, as DNA: TGCGCCAGCAGCACAGGAGTTAGTGGCTACACCTTC. The entire variable domain, with the rest obtained from reference TRBV5-1 and TRBJ1-2, is as follows: KAGVTQTPRYLIKTRGQQVTLSCSPISGHRSVSWYQQTPGQGLQFLFEYFSETQRNKGNFPGRFSGRQFSNSRSEMNVSTLELGDSALYLCASSTGVSGYTFGSGTRLTVV.